The rows below give T cell receptor beta chains drawn from one sample of a study of tumor-infiltrating lymphocytes in localized non-small cell lung cancer. Clones were read by immunoSEQ multiplex PCR, and TCRdb kept only the in-frame ones, dropping some. The repertoire consists of about 13,000 clones, with roughly 70% occurring once and the leading ten covering less than 10%. The sequencing input was lung tumor tissue. The receptors stem from a human donor with non-small cell lung cancer. CDR3s include the opening cysteine and the closing phenylalanine or tryptophan. A D gene is named only where the DNA matches it firmly. Size tells how often a clone was seen (once, few, many) or the class of an expanded clone, and some rows leave it out.

TRBJ2-3 | TRBV5-1 | . | . | CASSLPTVSGGGTDTQYF | TGCGCCAGCAGCTTGCCCACGGTTTCAGGCGGGGGCACAGATACGCAGTATTTT
TRBJ1-4 | TRBV18 | . | . | CASSPRTGTEKLFF | TGTGCCAGCTCACCTCGCACGGGGACTGAAAAACTGTTTTTT
TRBJ1-2 | TRBV4-1 | few | TRBD1 | CASSQGTGTYENYGYTF | TGCGCCAGCAGCCAAGGGACAGGGACCTACGAAAACTATGGCTACACCTTC
TRBJ2-7 | TRBV11-2 | . | . | CASSHEGIEQYF | TGTGCCAGCAGCCATGAGGGGATCGAGCAGTACTTC
TRBJ1-2 | TRBV30 | . | . | CAWTHGGRDYGYTF | TGTGCCTGGACCCACGGGGGACGGGACTATGGCTACACCTTC
TRBJ1-1 | TRBV10-1 | . | . | CASSQGTRTEAFF | TGCGCCAGCAGTCAGGGTACTCGCACTGAAGCTTTCTTT
TRBJ1-1 | TRBV18 | . | . | CASSPAQGATEAFF | TGTGCCAGCTCACCAGCTCAAGGGGCCACTGAAGCTTTCTTT
TRBJ2-3 | TRBV7-2 | . | TRBD2 | CASSLGLAGIPSTDTQYF | TGTGCCAGCAGCTTAGGACTAGCGGGTATCCCTAGCACAGATACGCAGTATTTT
TRBJ1-2 | TRBV7-9 | few | TRBD1 | CASSSDREVNYGYTF | TGTGCCAGCAGCTCGGACAGGGAAGTTAACTATGGCTACACCTTC
TRBJ2-7 | TRBV4-2 | . | . | CASSQGHSGTAGGEQYF | TGTGCCAGCAGCCAAGGCCACTCGGGGACAGCCGGGGGCGAGCAGTACTTC
TRBJ2-1 | TRBV29-1 | . | . | CSVDSGAGSYNEQFF | TGCAGCGTTGATTCGGGGGCAGGCTCCTACAATGAGCAGTTCTTC
TRBJ2-2 | TRBV19 | . | . | CASSTGLFTGELFF | TGTGCCAGTAGCACAGGACTGTTCACCGGGGAGCTGTTTTTT
TRBJ1-4 | TRBV9 | once | TRBD1 | CASSPRDRTNEKLFF | TGTGCCAGCAGCCCCCGGGACAGAACTAATGAAAAACTGTTTTTT
TRBJ2-3 | TRBV9 | once | . | CASRQESTDTQYF | TGTGCCAGCAGACAGGAAAGCACAGATACGCAGTATTTT
TRBJ2-7 | TRBV5-6 | . | . | CASSLKGYEQYF | TGTGCCAGCAGCTTGAAGGGATACGAGCAGTACTTC
TRBJ1-2 | TRBV30 | . | . | CAWSTSGGYTF | TGTGCCTGGAGTACGTCAGGGGGCTACACCTTC
TRBJ2-7 | TRBV30 | once | TRBD2 | CACAALAGSSYEQYF | TGTGCCTGCGCCGCCCTAGCGGGCAGCTCCTACGAGCAGTACTTC
TRBJ2-7 | TRBV21-1 | . | . | CASSKDRTSGSRNEQYF | TGTGCCAGCAGCAAAGATCGGACTAGCGGGAGTCGGAACGAGCAGTACTTC
TRBJ2-3 | TRBV4-3 | few | TRBD2 | CASSQDWWSGGSADTQYF | TGCGCCAGCAGCCAAGATTGGTGGAGCGGGGGGTCCGCAGATACGCAGTATTTT
TRBJ2-7 | TRBV30 | . | TRBD2 | CAWSGGTRGEQYF | TGTGCCTGGAGTGGAGGGACTAGGGGCGAGCAGTACTTC
TRBJ1-4 | TRBV4-2 | . | . | CASSQDSPGINEKLFF | TGTGCCAGCAGCCAAGATTCACCGGGGATTAATGAAAAACTGTTTTTT
TRBJ1-5 | TRBV27 | . | . | CASRRQANQPQHF | TGTGCCAGCAGAAGACAGGCGAATCAGCCCCAGCATTTT
TRBJ2-7 | TRBV13 | . | . | CASSLVQLVYEQYF | TGTGCCAGCAGCTTAGTACAGCTGGTCTACGAGCAGTACTTC
TRBJ2-2 | TRBV15 | . | . | CATSRDLGNTGELFF | TGTGCCACCAGCAGAGATCTTGGGAACACCGGGGAGCTGTTTTTT
TRBJ2-7 | TRBV27 | . | . | CASSAQGIQYEQYF | TGTGCCAGCAGTGCCCAGGGTATCCAGTACGAGCAGTACTTC
TRBJ2-2 | TRBV7-2 | . | TRBD1 | CASSTGQATTGELFF | TGTGCCAGCAGCACAGGACAGGCGACCACCGGGGAGCTGTTTTTT
TRBJ2-3 | TRBV6-5 | . | . | CASSLGQTSTDTQYF | TGTGCCAGCAGTCTAGGACAGACATCCACAGATACGCAGTATTTT
TRBJ2-1 | TRBV5-4 | . | TRBD2 | CASSHDRLAGRYNEQFF | TGTGCCAGCAGCCATGACCGACTAGCGGGCCGCTACAATGAGCAGTTCTTC
TRBJ1-6 | TRBV5-6 | . | TRBD1 | CASSFGTGGGNSPLHF | TGTGCCAGCAGCTTCGGGACAGGGGGAGGCAATTCACCCCTCCACTTT
TRBJ2-1 | TRBV5-4 | . | . | CASSSPGEQFF | TGTGCCAGCAGCTCACCTGGGGAGCAGTTCTTC
TRBJ2-5 | TRBV6-6 | . | TRBD2 | CASSLLAGPQETQYF | TGTGCCAGCAGTTTACTAGCGGGGCCGCAAGAGACCCAGTACTTC
TRBJ1-6 | TRBV7-9 | . | TRBD1 | CASSLGQGGSPLHF | TGTGCCAGCAGCTTAGGACAGGGAGGCTCACCCCTCCACTTT
TRBJ2-2 | TRBV5-1 | . | TRBD1 | CASSIGTGGNTGELFF | TGCGCCAGCAGCATTGGGACAGGGGGAAACACCGGGGAGCTGTTTTTT
TRBJ2-7 | TRBV25-1 | . | . | CASSEGYEQYF | TGTGCCAGCAGTGAAGGCTACGAGCAGTACTTC
TRBJ2-3 | TRBV29-1 | . | . | CSVDPLTDTQYF | TGCAGCGTTGATCCCCTCACAGATACGCAGTATTTT
TRBJ2-2 | TRBV5-1 | few | . | CASSLSRPTGELFF | TGCGCCAGCAGCTTGTCGCGTCCCACCGGGGAGCTGTTTTTT
TRBJ2-7 | TRBV5-7 | . | . | CARLYEQYF | TGTGCCAGGCTCTACGAGCAGTACTTC
TRBJ1-1 | TRBV19 | large | . | CASSYTGMNTEAFF | TGTGCCAGTAGTTACACAGGGATGAACACTGAAGCTTTCTTT
TRBJ2-2 | TRBV30 | . | . | CAWTLNGGTGELFF | TGTGCCTGGACCTTAAATGGGGGCACCGGGGAGCTGTTTTTT
TRBJ2-5 | TRBV9 | . | TRBD2 | CASSVATVGTSGSGSQETQYF | TGTGCCAGCAGCGTAGCTACAGTTGGGACTAGCGGGAGCGGGTCCCAAGAGACCCAGTACTTC
TRBJ1-2 | TRBV6-6 | . | TRBD1 | CASRLDRGDYGYTF | TGTGCCAGCAGACTAGACAGGGGTGACTATGGCTACACCTTC
TRBJ2-3 | TRBV7-3 | . | TRBD2 | CASSPTLAGGPDTQYF | TGTGCCAGCAGCCCCACCCTAGCGGGGGGCCCAGATACGCAGTATTTT
TRBJ1-1 | TRBV5-8 | . | TRBD1 | CASSDPGQGNTEAFF | TGTGCCAGCAGCGATCCGGGACAGGGGAACACTGAAGCTTTCTTT
TRBJ1-2 | TRBV14 | few | . | CASSQVRAKGYTF | TGTGCCAGCAGCCAAGTACGGGCGAAGGGCTACACCTTC
TRBJ2-5 | TRBV19 | . | TRBD2 | CASSLAGGPRETQYF | TGTGCCAGTAGTCTAGCGGGGGGGCCTCGAGAGACCCAGTACTTC
TRBJ2-1 | TRBV7-8 | . | TRBD2 | CASSGLARWNEQFF | TGTGCCAGCAGCGGACTAGCGAGGTGGAATGAGCAGTTCTTC
TRBJ2-5 | TRBV7-9 | . | TRBD2 | CASSEGGRETQYF | TGTGCCAGCAGCGAGGGAGGGAGGGAGACCCAGTACTTC
TRBJ1-1 | TRBV9 | . | . | CASSVEFGGTEAFF | TGTGCCAGCAGCGTAGAATTCGGAGGCACTGAAGCTTTCTTT
TRBJ1-2 | TRBV5-4 | . | TRBD1 | CASSLGDRLNYGYTF | TGTGCCAGCAGCTTGGGGGACAGACTTAACTATGGCTACACCTTC
TRBJ1-1 | TRBV7-8 | . | . | CASSPGGGRENTEAFF | TGTGCCAGCAGCCCCGGAGGAGGCCGAGAGAACACTGAAGCTTTCTTT
TRBJ1-5 | TRBV15 | . | . | CATSRDSQEGYQPQHF | TGTGCCACCAGCAGAGATAGTCAGGAAGGTTATCAGCCCCAGCATTTT
TRBJ2-3 | TRBV6-4 | medium-sized | . | CASSGGEADTQYF | TGTGCCAGCAGTGGCGGAGAGGCAGATACGCAGTATTTT
TRBJ2-4 | TRBV27 | . | . | CASSLGTDGNIQYF | TGTGCCAGCAGTTTGGGGACGGACGGAAACATTCAGTACTTC
TRBJ1-1 | TRBV5-1 | . | . | CASRRGYGGMNTEAFF | TGCGCCAGCAGACGGGGGTACGGGGGGATGAACACTGAAGCTTTCTTT
TRBJ1-2 | TRBV6-1 | . | . | CASSQADDYGYTF | TGTGCCAGCAGTCAGGCAGATGACTATGGCTACACCTTC
TRBJ2-7 | TRBV29-1 | once | . | CSVAPGAGIPYEQYF | TGCAGCGTTGCACCGGGGGCAGGGATCCCCTACGAGCAGTACTTC
TRBJ1-1 | TRBV29-1 | . | . | CSVGLNTEAFF | TGCAGCGTTGGGCTGAACACTGAAGCTTTCTTT
TRBJ1-2 | TRBV4-2 | . | TRBD1 | CASSQERTGGLGYTF | TGTGCCAGCAGCCAAGAGAGGACAGGGGGCTTGGGCTACACCTTC
TRBJ1-5 | TRBV5-8 | . | . | CASSANNQPQHF | TGTGCCAGCAGCGCCAACAATCAGCCCCAGCATTTT